The 23 T cell receptor beta chains below all came from one sample that was sequenced in a study of blood T cell repertoires in COVID-19. Sequencing used immunoSEQ multiplex PCR; TCRdb keeps in-frame clones, though not all of them. The data contain roughly 230,000 clones, around 82% of them singletons. Sequenced: peripheral blood. Source of these receptors: a man aged 35-49 years with active or convalescent COVID-19.

J is TRBJ2-2 and V is TRBV18, with D possibly TRBD2 on 6 matching bases. Looked up from germline, CDR1 is KGHSH and CDR2 is LQKENI. V shed 3 bases and J shed 5 bases, with 13 bases lying between them. This CDR3 comprises 15 residues. The CDR3 protein is CASSPPGTPTGELFF. CDR3 nucleotides: TGTGCCAGCTCACCGCCCGGGACTCCAACCGGGGAGCTGTTTTTT.

This clone was detected a few times. J is TRBJ1-1 and V is TRBV19, with 9 bases lining up with TRBD1. The CDR3 extends over 16 amino acids. V lost 7 bases and J lost 0; bases outside the gene matches: 9. CDR1 and CDR2 (germline): LNHDA, SQIVND (reference sequence). CDR3 DNA sequence: TGTGCCAGTACCACGGGACAGGGACTCATGAACACTGAAGCTTTCTTT. Translating it yields CASTTGQGLMNTEAFF.

Here the CDR3 DNA reads TGCGCCAGCAGCCAAGATCTCCTATGCAGGTACCTAGCCAAAAACATTCAGTACTTC. It encodes CASSQDLLCRYLAKNIQYF. The rearrangement uses TRBV4-3 and TRBJ2-4; D gene uncertain. Trimming took 0 bases from V and 0 from J, leaving 18 bases between them. CDR3 length: 19 residues. CDR1 and CDR2 from the germline V gene are LGHNA and YSLEER.

The chain links TRBV19 to TRBJ2-5, with 9 bases fitting TRBD1. The CDR3 length is 15 residues. CDR1 LNHDA and CDR2 SQIVND come from the germline V gene (reference sequence). Trimming removed 5 bases from V and 5 bases from J; junction bases left unmatched: 9. The CDR3 protein is CASSGQGSGIETQYF. The CDR3 bases are TGTGCCAGTAGTGGACAGGGGTCAGGTATCGAGACCCAGTACTTC.

The chain uses TRBV10-2 and TRBJ1-6, with D possibly TRBD1 on 6 matching bases. V was pared by 7 bases and J by 7 bases, with 17 bases between. The CDR3 covers 15 residues. The V gene's germline CDR1 is WSHSY and CDR2 SAAADI. The CDR3 DNA is TGCGCCAGCAAGGGGGTCCCGGGATCAAATTCACCCCTCCACTTT. Residues: CASKGVPGSNSPLHF.

This chain uses TRBV18 with TRBJ2-1; 10 bases map to TRBD2. The CDR3 is made up of 15 amino acids. Germline CDR1 and CDR2: KGHSH and LQKENI. V lost 3 bases to trimming and J lost 7 bases; unmatched junction nucleotides: 6. The CDR3 reads CASSPQREGQNEQFF. The CDR3 DNA reads as TGTGCCAGCTCACCCCAGCGGGAGGGCCAGAATGAGCAGTTCTTC.

This clone counts as medium-sized. The CDR3 DNA is TGTGCCAGCAGCGCCGCTGACATGGTTGCCTACGAGCAGTACTTC. Residues: CASSAADMVAYEQYF. The V and J genes are TRBV5-6 and TRBJ2-7; D is uncertain. CDR1 and CDR2 from the germline V gene are SGHDT and YYEEEE. The V and J ends lost 4 bases and 2 bases respectively, with 16 bases between them. This CDR3 has 15 residues.

The chain is built from TRBV30 and TRBJ2-7; the D gene is possibly TRBD2 (5 bases). CDR1 GTSNPN and CDR2 SVGIG come from the germline V gene (reference sequence). The ends were cut back, 3 bases at V and 5 bases at J, with 14 bases in the middle. The CDR3 extends over 13 amino acids. CDR3 nucleotide sequence: TGTGCCTGGAGGCCCCCCGGGGTTAACGAGCAGTACTTC. This translates into CAWRPPGVNEQYF.

The CDR3 here is CASSQEGGGNYGYTF. Written as DNA, the CDR3 is TGCGCCAGCAGCCAAGAGGGCGGGGGGAACTATGGCTACACCTTC. The chain couples TRBV4-3 to TRBJ1-2, with D possibly TRBD1 on 5 matching bases. The CDR3 totals 15 residues. Looked up from germline, CDR1 is LGHNA and CDR2 is YSLEER. V lost 0 bases and J 2 bases, leaving 10 bases between the germline ends.

Points on this clone: Other DNA sequences in the same sample also yield this CDR3. This chain uses TRBV19 with TRBJ1-5, with 7 nucleotides matching TRBD1. V trimming: 4 bases; J trimming: 7 bases; junction bases outside the gene matches: 4. Germline-derived CDR1 and CDR2 are LNHDA and SQIVND (reference sequence). This CDR3 has 13 amino acids. CDR3 DNA: TGTGCCAGTAGTAGACAGGGAGGACAGCCCCAGCATTTT. Encoded protein: CASSRQGGQPQHF.

The chain links TRBV18 to TRBJ1-1; D may be TRBD1 (5 bases). The CDR3 is 12 residues long. Germline V gives CDR1 KGHSH, CDR2 LQKENI. V lost 5 bases, J lost 1 base, and 5 bases lay in between. The CDR3 here is CASSDRNTEAFF. CDR3 DNA sequence: TGTGCCAGCTCAGACAGGAACACTGAAGCTTTCTTT.

The chain is built from TRBV5-1 and TRBJ2-3; D uncertain. Germline loops: CDR1 SGHRS, CDR2 YFSETQ. V lost 1 base, J lost 0 bases, and 9 bases lay in between. The length of the CDR3 is 15 residues. The chain's CDR3 is CASSLSGHSTDTQYF. CDR3 DNA sequence: TGCGCCAGCAGCTTGAGTGGGCATAGCACAGATACGCAGTATTTT.

CDR3 bases: TGTGCCAGCAGCTTAGCGTCGACAGGTAATCAGCCCCAGCATTTT. It is translated as CASSLASTGNQPQHF. The genes are TRBV7-6 and TRBJ1-5; tentative D call: TRBD1 (6 bases). Germline CDR1 SGHVS, CDR2 FNYEAQ. CDR3 length equals 15 residues. V lost 0 bases, J lost 4 bases, and 10 bases lay in between.

The chain joins TRBV6-5 to TRBJ1-2; D is perhaps TRBD1 (5 bases). V lost 0 bases and J 4 bases, leaving 9 bases between the germline ends. Germline-derived CDR1 and CDR2 are MNHEY and SVGAGI. CDR3 length equals 14 residues. CDR3 DNA sequence: TGTGCCAGCAGTTACTCGGGGCCCCCCTATGGCTACACCTTC. It is translated as CASSYSGPPYGYTF.

The chain recombines TRBV9 with TRBJ2-2; D may be TRBD2 (7 bases). The CDR3 sequence is 17 residues long. V was shortened by 3 bases and J by 0 bases, with 15 bases between the two germline ends. Per the germline V gene, CDR1 is SGDLS and CDR2 is YYNGEE. The CDR3, as DNA: TGTGCCAGCAGCGGGGGACGGGGGGCCCCGAACACCGGGGAGCTGTTTTTT. It is translated as CASSGGRGAPNTGELFF.

The chain combines TRBV4-2 with TRBJ2-7, with a weak D call TRBD2 (6 bases). In germline, CDR1 is LGHNA, CDR2 YNFKEQ. CDR3 length equals 16 residues. The germline V and J ends were trimmed by 0 bases and 5 bases, with 17 bases remaining between them. In DNA, the CDR3 is TGTGCCAGCAGCCAAGAGGTCCGGGAGCCCCGGGACGAGCAGTACTTC. Translating gives CASSQEVREPRDEQYF.

This clone was recorded only once. This sequence joins TRBV5-1 and TRBJ1-2; weak D call: TRBD1 (6 bases). The CDR3 totals 15 residues. CDR1 is SGHRS and CDR2 is YFSETQ in the germline V gene. The ends were cut back, 0 bases at V and 2 bases at J, with 11 bases in the middle. CDR3 region: CASSLVPQGNYGYTF. DNA for the CDR3: TGCGCCAGCAGCTTGGTCCCACAGGGAAACTATGGCTACACCTTC.

As DNA, the CDR3 is TGCGCCAGCAGTAGTCGGTCGGGGAACACCGGGGAGCTGTTTTTT. Translation gives CASSSRSGNTGELFF. The V gene is TRBV10-1, the J gene TRBJ2-2, with unresolved D. Trimming cost V 5 bases and J 1 base, with 11 bases left between them. There are 15 residues in the CDR3. CDR1 and CDR2 from the germline V gene are WNHNN and SYGVQD (reference sequence).

The rearrangement uses TRBV6-5 and TRBJ1-5, with TRBD1 as a possible D gene (6 bases). This CDR3 has 14 amino acids. Per the germline V gene, CDR1 is MNHEY and CDR2 is SVGAGI. The ends were cut back, 6 bases at V and 7 bases at J, with 16 bases in the middle. For the CDR3, the DNA is TGTGCCAGCAGCCCCCACAGGGTTGGGCAGCCCCAGCATTTT. Amino acids: CASSPHRVGQPQHF.

This clone was found many times. This sequence joins TRBV11-3 and TRBJ2-1; D possibly corresponds to TRBD2 (6 bases). The germline gives CDR1 SGHNT, CDR2 YENEEA. V lost 7 bases, J lost 0 bases, and 13 bases lay in between. This CDR3 has 15 residues. The CDR3 region has the DNA TGTGCCAGCAATGGCGGGACCGTCTCCTACAATGAGCAGTTCTTC. Translation: CASNGGTVSYNEQFF.

The chain is built from TRBV4-1 and TRBJ1-5; D not resolved. Germline V lookup: CDR1 MGHRA, CDR2 YSYEKL. The CDR3 length is 13 residues. V lost 0 bases and J lost 5, with 5 bases in between. The CDR3 nucleotides read TGCGCCAGCAGCCAAGACTTCTATCAGCCCCAGCATTTT. Protein product: CASSQDFYQPQHF.

This clone was counted once. CDR3 bases: TGTGCCAGCAGCTTTACCCTAATGAACACTGAAGCTTTCTTT. Translation: CASSFTLMNTEAFF. J is TRBJ1-1 and V is TRBV5-5; D call uncertain. Trimming cost V 2 bases and J 0 bases, with 8 bases left between them. The V gene's germline CDR1 is SGHKS and CDR2 YYEKEE (reference sequence). CDR3 length: 14 residues.

The chain recombines TRBV4-1 with TRBJ1-2; TRBD1 might be the D (6 bases). Germline V lookup: CDR1 MGHRA, CDR2 YSYEKL. V gave up 2 bases and J gave up 8 bases, with 18 bases separating them. The CDR3 has 15 residues. The CDR3 DNA reads as TGCGCCAGCAGCCAAACGGGACATTGGACGTGGGGCTACACCTTC. Its translation: CASSQTGHWTWGYTF.